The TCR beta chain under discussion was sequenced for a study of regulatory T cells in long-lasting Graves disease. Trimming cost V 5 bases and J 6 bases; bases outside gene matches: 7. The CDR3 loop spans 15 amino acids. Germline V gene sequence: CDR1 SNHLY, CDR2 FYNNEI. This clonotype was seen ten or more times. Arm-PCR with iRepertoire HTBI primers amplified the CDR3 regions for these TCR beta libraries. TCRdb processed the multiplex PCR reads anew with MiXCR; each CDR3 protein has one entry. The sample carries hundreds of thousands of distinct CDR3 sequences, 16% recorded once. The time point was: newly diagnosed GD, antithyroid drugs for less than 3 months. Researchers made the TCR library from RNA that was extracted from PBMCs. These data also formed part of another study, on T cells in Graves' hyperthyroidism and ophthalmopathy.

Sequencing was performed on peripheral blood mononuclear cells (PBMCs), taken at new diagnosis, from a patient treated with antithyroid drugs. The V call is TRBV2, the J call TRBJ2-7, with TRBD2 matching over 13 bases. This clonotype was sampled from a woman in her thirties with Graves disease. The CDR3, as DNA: TGTGCCAGCAGTAAACTAGCGGGAGGGTACTCCGAGCAGTACTTC. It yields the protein CASSKLAGGYSEQYF.